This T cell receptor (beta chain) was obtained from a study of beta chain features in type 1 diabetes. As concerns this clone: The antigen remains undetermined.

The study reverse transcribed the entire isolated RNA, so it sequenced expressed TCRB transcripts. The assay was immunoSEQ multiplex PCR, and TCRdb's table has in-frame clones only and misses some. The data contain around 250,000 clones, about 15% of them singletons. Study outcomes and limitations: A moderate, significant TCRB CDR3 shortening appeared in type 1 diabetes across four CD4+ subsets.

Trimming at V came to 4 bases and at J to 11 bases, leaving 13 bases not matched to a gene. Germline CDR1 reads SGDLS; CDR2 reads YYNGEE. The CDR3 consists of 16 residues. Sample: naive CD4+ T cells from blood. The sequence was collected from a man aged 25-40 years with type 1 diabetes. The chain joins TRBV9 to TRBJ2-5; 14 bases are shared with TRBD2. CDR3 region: CASSPRLAGGPPVQYF. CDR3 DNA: TGTGCCAGCAGCCCAAGACTAGCGGGAGGGCCCCCTGTGCAGTACTTC.